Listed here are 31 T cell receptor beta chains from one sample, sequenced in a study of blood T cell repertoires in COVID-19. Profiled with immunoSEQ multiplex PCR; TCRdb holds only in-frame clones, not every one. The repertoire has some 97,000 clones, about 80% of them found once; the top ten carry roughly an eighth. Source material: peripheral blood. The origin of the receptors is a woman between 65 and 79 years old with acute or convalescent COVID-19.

Written as DNA, the CDR3 is TGTGCCAGCAGTGAATCCGGGTCCCTACTTTCACCCCTCCACTTT. Translation gives CASSESGSLLSPLHF. The chain combines TRBV25-1 with TRBJ1-6; D is ambiguous. The CDR3 consists of 15 residues. The germline gives CDR1 MGHDK, CDR2 SYGVNS. Trimming took 1 base from V and 9 from J, leaving 13 bases between them.

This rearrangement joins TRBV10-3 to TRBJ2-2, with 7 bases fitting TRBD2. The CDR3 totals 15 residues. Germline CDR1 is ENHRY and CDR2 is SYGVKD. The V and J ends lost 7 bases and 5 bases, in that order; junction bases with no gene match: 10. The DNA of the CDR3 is TGTGCCATCAAATCGAGCGGGGAGGTAACCGGGGAGCTGTTTTTT. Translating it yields CAIKSSGEVTGELFF.

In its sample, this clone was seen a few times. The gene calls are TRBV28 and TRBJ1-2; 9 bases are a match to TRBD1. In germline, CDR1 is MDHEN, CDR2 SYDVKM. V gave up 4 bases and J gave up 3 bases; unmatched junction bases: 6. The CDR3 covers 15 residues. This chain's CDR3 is CASSSGTGTHYGYTF. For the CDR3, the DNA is TGTGCCAGCAGTTCCGGGACAGGGACGCACTATGGCTACACCTTC.

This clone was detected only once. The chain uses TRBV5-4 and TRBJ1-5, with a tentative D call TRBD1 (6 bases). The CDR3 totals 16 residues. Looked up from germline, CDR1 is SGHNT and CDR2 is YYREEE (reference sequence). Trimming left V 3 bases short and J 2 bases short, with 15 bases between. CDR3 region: CASSWGGPSGNQPQHF. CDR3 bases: TGTGCCAGCAGCTGGGGGGGCCCGTCGGGCAATCAGCCCCAGCATTTT.

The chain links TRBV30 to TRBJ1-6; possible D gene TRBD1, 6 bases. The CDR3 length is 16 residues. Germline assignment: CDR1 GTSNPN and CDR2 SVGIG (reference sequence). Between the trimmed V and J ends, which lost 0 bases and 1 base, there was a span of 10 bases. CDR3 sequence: CAWSVQGWSYNSPLHF. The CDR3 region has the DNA TGTGCCTGGAGTGTTCAGGGGTGGTCCTATAATTCACCCCTCCACTTT.

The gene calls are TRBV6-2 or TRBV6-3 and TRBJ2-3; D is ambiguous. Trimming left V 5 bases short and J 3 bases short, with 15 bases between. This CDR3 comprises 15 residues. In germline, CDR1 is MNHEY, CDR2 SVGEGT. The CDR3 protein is CASSTPATGTDTQYF. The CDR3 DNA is TGTGCCAGCAGTACCCCCGCGACTGGGACAGATACGCAGTATTTT.

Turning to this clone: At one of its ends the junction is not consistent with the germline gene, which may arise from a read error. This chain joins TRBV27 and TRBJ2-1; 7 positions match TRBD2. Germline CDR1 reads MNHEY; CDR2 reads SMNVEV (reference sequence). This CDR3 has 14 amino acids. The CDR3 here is CASTKNTAGGGLLF. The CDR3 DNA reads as TGTGCCAGCACTAAGAATACAGCTGGCGGGGGTTTGCTCTTC.

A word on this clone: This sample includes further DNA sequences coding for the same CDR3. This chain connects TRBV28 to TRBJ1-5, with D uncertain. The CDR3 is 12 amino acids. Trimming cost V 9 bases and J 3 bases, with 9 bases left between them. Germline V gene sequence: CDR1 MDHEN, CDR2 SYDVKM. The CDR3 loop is CASLSSNQPQHF. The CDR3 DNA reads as TGTGCCAGTCTTAGTTCCAATCAGCCCCAGCATTTT.

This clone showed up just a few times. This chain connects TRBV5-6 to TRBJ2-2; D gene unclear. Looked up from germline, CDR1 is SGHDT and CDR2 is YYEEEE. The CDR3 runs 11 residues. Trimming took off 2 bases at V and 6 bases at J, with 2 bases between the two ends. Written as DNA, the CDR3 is TGTGCCAGCAGCTTCTCCGGGGAGCTGTTTTTT. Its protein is CASSFSGELFF.

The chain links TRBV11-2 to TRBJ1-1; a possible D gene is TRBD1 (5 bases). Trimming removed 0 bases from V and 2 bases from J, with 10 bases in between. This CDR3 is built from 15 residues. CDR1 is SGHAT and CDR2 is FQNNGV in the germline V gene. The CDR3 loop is CASSLDLDTNTEAFF. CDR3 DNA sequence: TGTGCCAGCAGCTTAGATTTGGACACCAACACTGAAGCTTTCTTT.

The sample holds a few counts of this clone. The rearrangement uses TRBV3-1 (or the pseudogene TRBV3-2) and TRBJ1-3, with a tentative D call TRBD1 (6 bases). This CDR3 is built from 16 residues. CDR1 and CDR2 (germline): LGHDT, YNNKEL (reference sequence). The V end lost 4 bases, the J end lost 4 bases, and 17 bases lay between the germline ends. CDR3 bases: TGTGCCAGCAGCCCATACGCGGGGGCACGAGGAAACACCATATATTTT. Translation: CASSPYAGARGNTIYF.

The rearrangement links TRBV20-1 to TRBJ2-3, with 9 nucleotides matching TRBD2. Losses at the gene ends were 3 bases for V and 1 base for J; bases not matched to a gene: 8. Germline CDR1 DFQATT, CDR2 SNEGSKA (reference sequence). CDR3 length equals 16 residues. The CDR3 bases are TGCAGTGCTAGTGGTCTGGCGGGGGGGCGCACAGATACGCAGTATTTT. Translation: CSASGLAGGRTDTQYF.

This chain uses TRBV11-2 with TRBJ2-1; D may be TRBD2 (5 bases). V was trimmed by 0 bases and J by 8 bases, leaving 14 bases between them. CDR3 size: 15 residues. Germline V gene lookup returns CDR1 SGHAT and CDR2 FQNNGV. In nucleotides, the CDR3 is TGTGCCAGCAGCTTAGATTCCATAGGAGGAGATGAGCAGTTCTTC. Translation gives CASSLDSIGGDEQFF.

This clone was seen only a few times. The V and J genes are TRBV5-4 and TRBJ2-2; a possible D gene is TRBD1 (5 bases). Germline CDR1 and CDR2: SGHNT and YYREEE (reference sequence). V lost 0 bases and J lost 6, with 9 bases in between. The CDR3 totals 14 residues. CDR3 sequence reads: CASSLGQGSGELFF. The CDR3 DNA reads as TGTGCCAGCAGCTTGGGGCAGGGCTCCGGGGAGCTGTTTTTT. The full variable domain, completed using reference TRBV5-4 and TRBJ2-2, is ETGVTQSPTHLIKTRGQQVTLRCSSQSGHNTVSWYQQALGQGPQFIFQYYREEENGRGNFPPRFSGLQFPNYSSELNVNALELDDSALYLCASSLGQGSGELFFGEGSRLTVL.

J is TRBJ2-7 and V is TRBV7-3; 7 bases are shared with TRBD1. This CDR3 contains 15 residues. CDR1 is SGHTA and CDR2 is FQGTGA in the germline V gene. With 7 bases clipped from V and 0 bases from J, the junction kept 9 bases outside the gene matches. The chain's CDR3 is CASISTGQPSYEQYF. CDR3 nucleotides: TGTGCCAGCATCTCGACGGGACAGCCCTCCTACGAGCAGTACTTC.

The CDR3 sequence is CAISSQGVGNTIYF. The CDR3 DNA reads TGTGCCATCAGTTCTCAAGGGGTCGGAAACACCATATATTTT. The genes are TRBV10-3 and TRBJ1-3; perhaps TRBD1 as D (5 bases). Trimming cost V 5 bases and J 4 bases, with 12 bases left between them. The CDR3 length is 14 residues. Germline V lookup: CDR1 ENHRY, CDR2 SYGVKD.

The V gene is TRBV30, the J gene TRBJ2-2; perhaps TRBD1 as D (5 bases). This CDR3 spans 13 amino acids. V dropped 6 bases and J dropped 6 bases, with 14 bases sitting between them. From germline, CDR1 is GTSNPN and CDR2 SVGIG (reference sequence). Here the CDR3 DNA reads TGTGCCTGCATCTTACCAGGGTCCGGGGAGCTGTTTTTT. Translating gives CACILPGSGELFF.

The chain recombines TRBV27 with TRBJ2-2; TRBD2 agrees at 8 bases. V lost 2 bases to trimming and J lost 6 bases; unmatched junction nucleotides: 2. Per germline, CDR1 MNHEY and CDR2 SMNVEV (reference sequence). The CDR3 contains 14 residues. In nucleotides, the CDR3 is TGTGCCAGCAGTTTAGTCGGGGGGGCCGGGGAGCTGTTTTTT. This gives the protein CASSLVGGAGELFF.

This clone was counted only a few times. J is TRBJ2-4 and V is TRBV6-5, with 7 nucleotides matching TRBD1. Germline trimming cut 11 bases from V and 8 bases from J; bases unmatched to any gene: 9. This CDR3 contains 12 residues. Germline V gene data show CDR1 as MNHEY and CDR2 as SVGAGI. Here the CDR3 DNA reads TGTGCCTTACAGGGGCTTGGTGACATTCAGTACTTC. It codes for CALQGLGDIQYF.

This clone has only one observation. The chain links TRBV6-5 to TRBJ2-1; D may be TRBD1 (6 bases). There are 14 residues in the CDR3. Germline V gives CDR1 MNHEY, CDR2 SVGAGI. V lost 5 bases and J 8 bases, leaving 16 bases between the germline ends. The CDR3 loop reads CASSRTGFRDEQFF. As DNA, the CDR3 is TGTGCCAGCAGTCGCACAGGGTTTCGGGATGAGCAGTTCTTC.

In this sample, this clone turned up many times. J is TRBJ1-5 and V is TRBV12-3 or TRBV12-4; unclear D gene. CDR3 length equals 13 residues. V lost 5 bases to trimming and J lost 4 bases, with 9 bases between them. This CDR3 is CASSHPGNQPQHF. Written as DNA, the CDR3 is TGTGCCAGCAGTCACCCAGGTAATCAGCCCCAGCATTTT.

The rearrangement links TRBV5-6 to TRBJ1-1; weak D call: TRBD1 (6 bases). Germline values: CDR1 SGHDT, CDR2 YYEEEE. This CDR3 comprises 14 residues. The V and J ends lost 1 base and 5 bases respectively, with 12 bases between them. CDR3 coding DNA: TGTGCCAGCAGCTTGTATCCAGGGGTGACTGAAGCTTTCTTT. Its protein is CASSLYPGVTEAFF.

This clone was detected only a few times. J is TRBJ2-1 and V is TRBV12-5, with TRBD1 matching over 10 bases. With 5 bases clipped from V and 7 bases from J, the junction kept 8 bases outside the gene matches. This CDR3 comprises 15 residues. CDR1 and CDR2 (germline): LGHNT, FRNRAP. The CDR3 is CASGPRQGARNEQFF. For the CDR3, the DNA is TGTGCTAGTGGTCCTCGACAGGGGGCAAGGAATGAGCAGTTCTTC.

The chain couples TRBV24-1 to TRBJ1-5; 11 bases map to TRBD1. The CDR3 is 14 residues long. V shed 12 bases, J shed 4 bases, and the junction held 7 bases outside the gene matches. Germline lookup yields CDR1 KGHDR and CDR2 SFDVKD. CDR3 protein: CAVRDRGSNQPQHF. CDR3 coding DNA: TGTGCCGTCCGGGACAGGGGGTCAAATCAGCCCCAGCATTTT.

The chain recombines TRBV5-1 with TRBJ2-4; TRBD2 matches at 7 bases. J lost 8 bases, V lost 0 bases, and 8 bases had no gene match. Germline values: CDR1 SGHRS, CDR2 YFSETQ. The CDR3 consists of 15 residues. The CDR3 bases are TGCGCCAGCAGCTTGGAATTCCAGGGAGGGTACATTCAGTACTTC. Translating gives CASSLEFQGGYIQYF.

The CDR3 DNA reads as TGCGCCAGCAGCTTGGCGACTAGCGGGGGACGGGAGCTGTTTTTT. Translation: CASSLATSGGRELFF. The chain carries TRBV5-1 and TRBJ2-2; 12 bases map to TRBD2. The germline CDR1 and CDR2 sequences are SGHRS and YFSETQ. The V and J ends lost 0 bases and 9 bases, in that order; junction bases with no gene match: 3. CDR3 length: 15 amino acids.

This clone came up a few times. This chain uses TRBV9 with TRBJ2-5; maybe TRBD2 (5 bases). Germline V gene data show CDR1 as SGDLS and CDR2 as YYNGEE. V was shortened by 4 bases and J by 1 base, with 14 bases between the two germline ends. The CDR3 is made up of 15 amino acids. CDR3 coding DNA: TGTGCCAGCAGCCCTTACGGGAACACCCAAGAGACCCAGTACTTC. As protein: CASSPYGNTQETQYF.

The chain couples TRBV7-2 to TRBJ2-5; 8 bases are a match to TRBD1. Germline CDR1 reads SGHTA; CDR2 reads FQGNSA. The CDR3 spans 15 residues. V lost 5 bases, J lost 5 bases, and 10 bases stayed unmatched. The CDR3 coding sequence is TGTGCCAGCAGCCGGGACAGGCAGCGAGTGGAGACCCAGTACTTC. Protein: CASSRDRQRVETQYF.

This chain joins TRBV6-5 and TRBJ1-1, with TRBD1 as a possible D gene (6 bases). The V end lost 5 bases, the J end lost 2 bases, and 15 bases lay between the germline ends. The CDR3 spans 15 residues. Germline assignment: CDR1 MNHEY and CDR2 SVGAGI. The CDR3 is CASSPLGQLNTEAFF. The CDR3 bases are TGTGCCAGCAGTCCTCTAGGACAGTTAAACACTGAAGCTTTCTTT.

The CDR3 is CASSLVGVAETQYF. The CDR3 coding sequence is TGTGCCAGCAGCTTAGTCGGGGTTGCGGAGACCCAGTACTTC. The V gene is TRBV7-2, the J gene TRBJ2-5; TRBD2 might be the D (5 bases). The V and J ends lost 1 base and 5 bases respectively, with 11 bases between them. CDR3 size: 14 residues. From germline, CDR1 is SGHTA and CDR2 FQGNSA.

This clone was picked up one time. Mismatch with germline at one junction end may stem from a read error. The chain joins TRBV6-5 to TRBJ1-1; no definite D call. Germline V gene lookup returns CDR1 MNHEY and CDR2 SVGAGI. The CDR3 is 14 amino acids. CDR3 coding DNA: TGTGCCAGCAGTTTAGCCTCTTTTAACACTGAGGCTTTCTTT. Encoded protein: CASSLASFNTEAFF.